The 31 T cell receptor beta chains below were found in one sample sequenced in a study of blood T cell repertoires in COVID-19. Clones were read by immunoSEQ multiplex PCR, and TCRdb kept only the in-frame ones, dropping some. The profile covers some 140,000 clones, with around 83% appearing a single time and 12% taken by the ten largest. Sequencing input: peripheral blood. The source is a woman aged 55-70 years with COVID-19, enrolled during active disease.

The CDR3: CASSPIAGTMNEQFF. The CDR3 DNA reads as TGTGCCAGCAGCCCCATAGCGGGTACTATGAATGAGCAGTTCTTC. The rearrangement links TRBV11-2 to TRBJ2-1, with 7 bases matching TRBD2. CDR3 length: 15 residues. In germline, CDR1 is SGHAT, CDR2 FQNNGV. J lost 7 bases, V lost 5 bases, and 11 bases had no gene match.

CDR3 sequence reads: CSVEEYREYGYTF. The CDR3 DNA is TGCAGCGTTGAAGAGTACAGGGAGTATGGCTACACCTTC. The chain carries TRBV29-1 and TRBJ1-2, with D possibly being TRBD1 (6 bases). Trimming stripped 0 bases from V and 5 bases from J, with 10 bases between. Germline loops: CDR1 SQVTM, CDR2 ANQGSEA. This CDR3 region has 13 residues.

The V and J genes are TRBV11-2 and TRBJ2-3; the match to TRBD2 covers 8 bases. The CDR3 runs 15 residues. V shed 3 bases and J 3 bases; nucleotides not matched to a gene: 5. The germline V gene has CDR1 SGHAT and CDR2 FQNNGV. The CDR3 sequence: CASSLAGGLTDTQYF. For the CDR3, the DNA is TGTGCCAGCAGCTTGGCGGGGGGCCTAACAGATACGCAGTATTTT.

The V gene is TRBV5-8, the J gene TRBJ1-1; TRBD1 matches 7 bases. The germline CDR1 and CDR2 sequences are SGHTS and YDEGEE. The V gene end was trimmed by 7 bases and the J gene end by 0 bases; junction bases not matched to a gene: 6. The length of the CDR3 is 14 residues. Here the CDR3 DNA reads TGTGCCAGCCGTACCGACAGGGTGAACACTGAAGCTTTCTTT. Protein product: CASRTDRVNTEAFF.

The V call is TRBV2, the J call TRBJ1-2; D might be TRBD1 (5 bases). This CDR3 comprises 12 residues. The V gene's germline CDR1 is SNHLY and CDR2 FYNNEI. V lost 3 bases to trimming and J lost 8 bases, with 10 bases between them. In DNA, the CDR3 is TGTGCCAGCAGTGACAGGTGGGGCGGCTACACCTTC. Translating gives CASSDRWGGYTF. Filled out from reference TRBV2 and TRBJ1-2, the complete variable domain reads EPEVTQTPSHQVTQMGQEVILRCVPISNHLYFYWYRQILGQKVEFLVSFYNNEISEKSEIFDDQFSVERPDGSNFTLKIRSTKLEDSAMYFCASSDRWGGYTFGSGTRLTVV.

The rearrangement joins TRBV18 to TRBJ2-7; possible D gene TRBD2, 6 bases. V lost 2 bases and J 3 bases, leaving 11 bases between the germline ends. CDR1 and CDR2 from the germline V gene are KGHSH and LQKENI. The CDR3 is made up of 14 amino acids. As DNA, the CDR3 is TGTGCCAGCTCACCAGGTAGGGACTTCTACGAGCAGTACTTC. Protein: CASSPGRDFYEQYF.

CDR3 region: CASSIAGTLNTGELFF. As DNA, the CDR3 is TGTGCCAGCAGTATAGCTGGGACACTGAACACCGGGGAGCTGTTTTTT. The chain recombines TRBV5-6 with TRBJ2-2, with a tentative D call TRBD1 (6 bases). This CDR3 has 16 residues. The germline V gene encodes CDR1 SGHDT and CDR2 YYEEEE. The V end was cut by 5 bases, the J end by 1 base, with 15 bases between.

The chain has TRBV5-1 and TRBJ2-2; D may be TRBD1 (5 bases). CDR3 length equals 15 residues. The germline V and J ends were trimmed by 4 bases and 2 bases, with 12 bases remaining between them. The germline CDR1 and CDR2 sequences are SGHRS and YFSETQ. CDR3 in DNA: TGCGCCAGCAGCCAGACAGTATCAAACACCGGGGAGCTGTTTTTT. This gives the protein CASSQTVSNTGELFF.

This chain connects TRBV5-1 to TRBJ1-2; a weak D match, TRBD1 (5 bases). Germline V gives CDR1 SGHRS, CDR2 YFSETQ. This CDR3 is built from 14 residues. V lost 1 base and J 7 bases, leaving 14 bases between the germline ends. CDR3 loop: CASSLRDRDFGYTF. In nucleotides, the CDR3 is TGCGCCAGCAGCTTGAGAGACAGAGATTTTGGCTACACCTTC.

The chain links TRBV9 to TRBJ1-1, with TRBD1 matching over 7 bases. The CDR3 has 15 amino acids. V lost 6 bases and J lost 0; bases outside the gene matches: 8. Germline V gene data show CDR1 as SGDLS and CDR2 as YYNGEE. CDR3 sequence: CASKRQGDLNTEAFF. CDR3 nucleotides: TGTGCCAGCAAAAGGCAGGGGGATCTGAACACTGAAGCTTTCTTT.

The chain carries TRBV7-3 and TRBJ2-3, with D tentatively TRBD2 (5 bases). V shed 5 bases and J shed 0 bases, with 15 bases lying between them. The germline V gene encodes CDR1 SGHTA and CDR2 FQGTGA. The length of the CDR3 is 16 residues. The CDR3 coding sequence is TGTGCCAGCAGCGCGCGACTATCCCCTAGCACAGATACGCAGTATTTT. It translates to CASSARLSPSTDTQYF.

This chain joins TRBV19 and TRBJ2-7; 7 nucleotides match TRBD1. V gave up 6 bases and J gave up 5 bases; unmatched junction bases: 16. This CDR3 is 16 amino acids long. From germline, CDR1 is LNHDA and CDR2 SQIVND (reference sequence). CDR3 coding DNA: TGTGCCAGTAGAATACCCAATCCCCGGGACAGCGACGAGCAGTACTTC. Amino acids: CASRIPNPRDSDEQYF.

CDR3 coding DNA: TGTGCCAGCAGTGAAGCTTCCCTAGGAGGCCCTGGCTACACCTTC. It specifies CASSEASLGGPGYTF. The V and J genes are TRBV25-1 and TRBJ1-2; D gene ambiguous. Germline V gene data show CDR1 as MGHDK and CDR2 as SYGVNS. V gave up 2 bases and J gave up 7 bases, with 17 bases separating them. CDR3 length: 15 amino acids.

This clone has only a few counts. The chain has TRBV24-1 and TRBJ2-1, with TRBD2 matching over 14 bases. This CDR3 region has 16 residues. J gave up 10 bases and V 4 bases, and 8 bases lay outside the gene matches. CDR1 and CDR2 (germline): KGHDR, SFDVKD. The CDR3 reads CATSEHGTSGSREQFF. The DNA for the CDR3 is TGTGCCACCAGTGAACACGGGACTAGCGGGAGTCGCGAGCAGTTCTTC.

The rearrangement joins TRBV6-5 to TRBJ1-1; D may be TRBD1 (5 bases). This CDR3 is built from 12 residues. Germline V gene data show CDR1 as MNHEY and CDR2 as SVGAGI. V lost 4 bases and J lost 6, with 9 bases in between. CDR3 loop: CASSFREPEAFF. In DNA form, the CDR3 reads TGTGCCAGCAGTTTCAGGGAACCTGAAGCTTTCTTT.

The chain uses TRBV6-5 and TRBJ1-6; TRBD1 aligns across 8 bases. J was trimmed by 6 bases and V by 6 bases; bases with no gene match: 4. This CDR3 is built from 14 residues. Germline CDR1 reads MNHEY; CDR2 reads SVGAGI. The CDR3 region is CASSQTGGNSPLHF. Written as DNA, the CDR3 is TGTGCCAGCAGCCAAACAGGGGGTAATTCACCCCTCCACTTT.

This clone has a single count. The CDR3 protein is CASSLQAGANYGYTF. As DNA, the CDR3 is TGTGCCAGCAGCTTACAGGCAGGGGCTAACTATGGCTACACCTTC. The chain couples TRBV7-9 to TRBJ1-2; D possibly corresponds to TRBD1 (6 bases). CDR1 and CDR2 (germline): SEHNR, FQNEAQ (reference sequence). The V gene lost 2 bases and the J gene lost 0 bases, with 10 bases spanning the gap. The CDR3 spans 15 residues.

This clone was detected only once. The J gene is TRBJ2-3, the V gene TRBV6-1; maybe TRBD1 (6 bases). The CDR3 length is 17 residues. CDR1 and CDR2 from the germline V gene are MNHNS and SASEGT. V lost 4 bases to trimming and J lost 1 base, with 18 bases between them. The CDR3 spells CASSADRRLPRTDTQYF. In nucleotides, the CDR3 is TGTGCCAGCAGTGCCGACAGGAGATTACCTCGCACAGATACGCAGTATTTT.

The CDR3 reads CASSPPVAGGGNTQYF. In DNA, the CDR3 is TGTGCCAGCTCACCACCGGTAGCGGGAGGTGGAAATACGCAGTATTTT. The chain links TRBV18 to TRBJ2-3; 10 nucleotides align to TRBD2. The ends lost 0 bases at V and 7 bases at J; junction bases unmatched: 7. The CDR3 has 16 amino acids. CDR1 and CDR2 (germline): KGHSH, LQKENI.

This sequence joins TRBV21-1 and TRBJ1-4. TRBV21-1 is marked as a pseudogene. The CDR3 sequence is 16 residues long. The CDR3 spells CASSNPAGPRDEKLFF. The CDR3 nucleotides read TGTGCCAGCAGCAATCCTGCGGGGCCCCGCGATGAAAAACTGTTTTTT.

The chain carries TRBV6-5 and TRBJ1-2, with D unresolved. This CDR3 is built from 14 residues. Trimming removed 0 bases at V and 4 bases at J, with 9 bases between. Germline values: CDR1 MNHEY, CDR2 SVGAGI. The CDR3 here is CASSYSGGRYGYTF. Written as DNA, the CDR3 is TGTGCCAGCAGTTACTCAGGAGGGCGCTATGGCTACACCTTC.

This clone showed up just once. The chain carries TRBV14 and TRBJ1-6; 7 positions match TRBD1. V lost 0 bases to trimming and J lost 7 bases; unmatched junction nucleotides: 3. Germline V gene lookup returns CDR1 SGHDN and CDR2 FVKESK. This CDR3 spans 15 amino acids. CDR3 DNA: TGTGCCAGCAGCCAAGAGGGGACAGAAAATTCACCCCTCCACTTT. Its protein product is CASSQEGTENSPLHF.

In this sample, this clone turned up once. The chain recombines TRBV25-1 with TRBJ1-6; D gene uncertain. This CDR3 has 12 residues. Germline V gene data show CDR1 as MGHDK and CDR2 as SYGVNS. V was clipped by 4 bases and J by 8 bases, with 6 bases between them. In DNA, the CDR3 is TGTGCCAGCAGTGGGGCATATTCACCCCTCCACTTT. It yields the protein CASSGAYSPLHF.

A note on this clone: The germline gene is not matched at one end of the junction; a read error may be the cause. The rearrangement links TRBV7-7 to TRBJ2-1; a possible D gene is TRBD1 (6 bases). The germline CDR1 and CDR2 sequences are SSHAT and FNYEAQ (reference sequence). This CDR3 region has 17 residues. CDR3 in amino acids: CASSLHPGQSSYNEQFF. DNA for the CDR3: TGTGCTAGCAGCTTGCACCCTGGACAGAGCTCCTACAATGAGCAGTTCTTC.

This clone turned up a few times. The chain carries TRBV9 and TRBJ1-3; tentative D call: TRBD1 (5 bases). Germline V gene data show CDR1 as SGDLS and CDR2 as YYNGEE. Trimming pared 0 bases from V and 2 bases from J, leaving 12 bases between. The CDR3 totals 16 residues. CDR3 DNA sequence: TGTGCCAGCAGCGTAGTGGGGGGGATCGCTGGAAACACCATATATTTT. The encoded protein is CASSVVGGIAGNTIYF.

This sequence joins TRBV6-5 and TRBJ2-7; 8 bases fit TRBD2. This CDR3 spans 15 amino acids. V shed 2 bases, J shed 2 bases, and the junction held 5 bases outside the gene matches. Germline V CDR1 and CDR2: MNHEY, SVGAGI. Here the CDR3 DNA reads TGTGCCAGCAGTTACGACCCGGGGGGGACCTACGAGCAGTACGTC. It encodes CASSYDPGGTYEQYV.

This chain joins TRBV10-3 and TRBJ2-5; possible D gene TRBD1, 6 bases. This CDR3 comprises 15 residues. Trimming took 3 bases from V and 0 from J, leaving 11 bases between them. The germline V gene encodes CDR1 ENHRY and CDR2 SYGVKD. The CDR3 nucleotides read TGTGCCATCAGTGACCCGACAGGAAACCAAGAGACCCAGTACTTC. The encoded protein is CAISDPTGNQETQYF.

The chain uses TRBV5-1 and TRBJ1-2; 10 bases match TRBD1. The CDR3 sequence is 13 residues long. CDR1 and CDR2 from the germline V gene are SGHRS and YFSETQ. Trimming removed 7 bases from V and 4 bases from J; junction bases left unmatched: 4. The CDR3 reads CASGTGAGYGYTF. CDR3 coding DNA: TGCGCCAGCGGGACAGGGGCCGGCTATGGCTACACCTTC.

The chain joins TRBV2 to TRBJ1-4; tentative D call: TRBD1 (6 bases). The CDR3 is made up of 17 amino acids. The V end lost 6 bases, the J end lost 0 bases, and 17 bases lay between the germline ends. Germline CDR1 SNHLY, CDR2 FYNNEI. The CDR3 is CASSLTGSPSTNEKLFF. CDR3 DNA sequence: TGTGCCAGCAGCCTGACAGGCTCCCCCTCAACTAATGAAAAACTGTTTTTT.

This chain uses TRBV5-1 with TRBJ1-4; 7 bases are a match to TRBD1. V was pared by 4 bases and J by 2 bases, with 2 bases of the junction left unmatched. CDR3 length equals 14 residues. CDR1 is SGHRS, CDR2 YFSETQ, per germline. As DNA, the CDR3 is TGCGCCAGCAGCCTACAGGGGACTAATGAAAAACTGTTTTTT. Translated, it gives CASSLQGTNEKLFF.

The chain is built from TRBV6-2 or TRBV6-3 and TRBJ1-1; D remains ambiguous. This CDR3 is 13 amino acids long. The germline V gene encodes CDR1 MNHEY and CDR2 SVGEGT. Between the trimmed V and J ends, which lost 3 bases and 1 base, there was a span of 6 bases. The CDR3 coding sequence is TGTGCCAGCAGTTATACACCGAACACTGAAGCTTTCTTT. The encoded protein is CASSYTPNTEAFF.